This T cell receptor beta chain was retrieved from a study of OX40 agonist ivuxolimab in advanced cancers. General notes on the study: The costimulatory receptor OX40 (CD134) was targeted by ivuxolimab, a fully human IgG2 agonistic monoclonal antibody. In the dose-escalation cohort, 75% to 85% of patients were male, and the mean age was around 60 years with a range of 23 to 79. Peripheral TCRbeta sequencing was intended to test whether TCR sequence diversity was altered and clonal T-cell expansion was caused by ivuxolimab. The paper describes the monotherapy dose-escalation part (N of about 47 patients) of the phase I trial of ivuxolimab. Patients were allowed to have had prior anti-PD-1, anti-PD-L1 or anti-CTLA-4 therapy, and approximately 43% of the dose-escalation patients had previously received checkpoint inhibitors. Partial responses occurred in three dose-escalation patients: two with cutaneous melanoma and one with hepatocellular carcinoma. Of the approximately 53 patients in dose escalation, 19 had hepatocellular carcinoma, roughly 15 had melanoma, 9 had renal cell carcinoma and 9 had head and neck cancer. Intravenous ivuxolimab was administered to patients every 2 weeks at six dose levels: 0.01, 0.1, 0.3, 1.5, 3 and 10 mg/kg.

The trial excluded patients who had a history of autoimmune disease or were on systemic immunosuppression. Peripheral blood for TCR sequencing was collected from all dose cohorts at baseline, on cycle 4 day 1, and on cycle 7 day 1. The samples were taken from a phase I, first-in-human, multicenter, open-label dose-escalation trial of ivuxolimab. Adults with locally advanced or metastatic melanoma, renal cell, hepatocellular, or head and neck squamous cell carcinoma were enrolled in the trial. Before TCR sequencing, CD4+ T cells and CD8+ T cells from peripheral blood were sorted into separate populations. From the cysteine up to the phenylalanine, the CDR3 has a length of 15 residues. Of the read, only the CDR3 DNA is kept; its 45 bases are in frame from base 1. CDR1 MNHEY and CDR2 SVGAGI were looked up in the germline V gene. Relative to germline, V is 2 bases shorter and J is 8 bases shorter, with 13 bases between their ends.

Overall results and qualifications from the work: At doses of 0.1 to 3.0 mg/kg, clonal expansion of both CD4+ and CD8+ blood T cells was observed from baseline to week 6. The antigen specificity of the peripheral T cells that underwent clonal expansion was not determined. In the 0.1-3.0 mg/kg groups, partial responders were among the patients with the lowest normalized peripheral clonal expansion, particularly in CD8+ T cells. On average, CD8+ T cells showed more expanded clones than CD4+ T cells after ivuxolimab. Low levels of normalized T-cell clonal expansion were also seen in some nonresponding patients.

Remarks on this clone: Its specific antigen is unknown. The sample holds no much larger clone one base away, and base qualities are not on file.

To sequence the TCRbeta CDR3 region, genomic DNA was isolated from the sorted cells. The immunoSEQ Assay was used to sequence the TCRbeta CDR3 regions. Drawn from immuneACCESS, this table holds only the in-frame rearrangements with V and J called that TCRdb kept. Clones are partly lost; checked studies trace under half to an unresolved V gene and leave the rest unexplained. Across this sample there are about 70,000 clones, with about 86% seen only once. The leading ten clones occupy 0.86% of the sample. This specimen consisted of CD4+ or CD8+ T cells sorted from blood, obtained in a trial of the OX40 agonist ivuxolimab. The chain employs TRBV6-5 and TRBJ1-6; TRBD1 is possibly the D segment (6 matching bases). The clonotype originates from an adult with an advanced solid tumor such as melanoma, head and neck, liver or kidney cancer. Here the CDR3 is given as CASSYQGQGDSPLHF. The nucleotide sequence is given as TGTGCCAGCAGTTACCAGGGGCAGGGAGATTCACCCCTCCACTTT.